These T cell receptor beta chains were read from a single sample in a study of blood T cells in healthy people across ages. MiXCR was run by TCRdb on the 5' RACE reads, yielding one entry per CDR3 protein. The sample consists of approximately 800,000 distinct CDR3 sequences, under 40% of them appearing once. Material for sequencing was blood. These receptors were taken from a man aged 18-30 years in good health. The CDR3 runs from the conserved cysteine through the conserved F or W. A D gene is named only where the DNA matches it firmly. Expanded clones are given a class, and other clones once, few, many or no size at all.

V	D	J	size	CDR3	DNA
TRBV20-1	NA	TRBJ2-5	many	CSARDQDTKYF	TGCAGTGCTAGAGATCAGGACACCAAGTACTTC
TRBV20-1	TRBD1	TRBJ2-7	NA	CSARDRDSYNEQYF	TGCAGTGCTAGAGATCGGGACAGTTACAATGAGCAGTACTTC
TRBV5-6	NA	TRBJ1-2	NA	CVSSLAIGANYGYTF	TGTGTCAGCAGCTTGGCCATAGGAGCTAACTATGGCTACACCTTC
TRBV11-2	NA	TRBJ2-1	NA	CASTSAREQFF	TGTGCCAGCACTAGCGCGCGTGAGCAGTTCTTC
TRBV12-3/TRBV12-4	TRBD2	TRBJ2-1	many	CASSPGLASNEQFF	TGTGCCAGCAGTCCTGGACTAGCAAGCAATGAGCAGTTCTTC
TRBV11-2	TRBD2	TRBJ2-5	NA	CASSLVQRGPQETQYF	TGTGCCAGCAGCTTAGTGCAGCGGGGCCCCCAAGAGACCCAGTACTTC
TRBV28	TRBD2	TRBJ2-5	NA	CASSLSLAGHKTQYF	TGTGCCAGCAGTTTGAGTCTAGCGGGGCACAAGACCCAGTACTTC
TRBV9	TRBD2	TRBJ2-1	few	CASSASGGSSNEQFF	TGTGCCAGCAGCGCTAGCGGGGGGTCGAGCAATGAGCAGTTCTTC
TRBV28	TRBD1	TRBJ1-1	NA	CASRNIPVRWTGRRGTQLDTEAFF	TGTGCCAGCAGGAATATCCCAGTCAGGTGGACAGGGCGGAGGGGCACCCAATTGGACACTGAAGCTTTCTTT
TRBV20-1	TRBD2	TRBJ2-7	many	CSGWGGYEQYF	TGCAGTGGGTGGGGGGGGTACGAGCAGTACTTC
TRBV18	TRBD2	TRBJ2-3	NA	CASSRRTSGVDTQYF	TGTGCCAGCTCACGACGGACTAGCGGGGTAGATACGCAGTATTTT
TRBV7-3	NA	TRBJ2-1	many	CASSLTLRTEQFF	TGTGCCAGCAGCTTAACGTTAAGGACTGAGCAGTTCTTC
TRBV5-5	NA	TRBJ2-1	NA	CASSFLGPQYNEQFF	TGTGCCAGCAGCTTCCTAGGCCCTCAGTACAATGAGCAGTTCTTC
TRBV20-1	NA	TRBJ2-1	NA	CSARKRDRYEQFF	TGCAGTGCTAGAAAGAGGGATAGGTACGAGCAGTTCTTC
TRBV6-1	TRBD1	TRBJ2-6	NA	CASSVRAGGPSGANVLTF	TGTGCCAGCAGTGTTAGGGCAGGGGGCCCCTCTGGGGCCAACGTCCTGACTTTC
TRBV15	NA	TRBJ1-1	NA	CATSLGMNTKAFF	TGTGCCACCAGTCTTGGGATGAACACTAAAGCTTTCTTT
TRBV10-3	TRBD2	TRBJ2-2	NA	CTISAGASGGTGELFF	TGTACCATCAGTGCAGGAGCTAGCGGGGGAACCGGGGAGCTGTTTTTT
TRBV5-1	TRBD2	TRBJ2-5	few	CASSSAYTRGQETQYF	TGCGCCAGCAGCTCCGCCTACACGCGGGGGCAAGAGACCCAGTACTTC
TRBV7-9	NA	TRBJ2-1	NA	CASSFLNGETQFF	TGTGCCAGCAGCTTTTTAAATGGAGAGACCCAGTTCTTC
TRBV2	NA	TRBJ2-3	NA	CASSEWRVGTDTQYF	TGTGCCAGCAGTGAATGGCGGGTCGGCACAGATACGCAGTATTTT
TRBV2	NA	TRBJ1-1	few	CASSEIIPLKAFF	TGTGCCAGCAGTGAAATTATCCCCCTTAAAGCTTTCTTT
TRBV4-3	TRBD2	TRBJ2-4	few	CASSQEVSGGYIQYF	TGCGCCAGCAGCCAAGAGGTTAGCGGGGGGTACATTCAGTACTTC
TRBV5-1	NA	TRBJ2-3	few	CASSLNNPTDTQYF	TGCGCCAGCAGCTTGAACAATCCGACAGATACGCAGTATTTT
TRBV5-1	TRBD2	TRBJ2-2	NA	CASSVGAGTSGGSGELFF	TGCGCCAGCAGCGTTGGCGCAGGGACTAGCGGGGGTTCCGGGGAGCTGTTTTTT
TRBV25-1	NA	TRBJ1-1	few	CASSDPTGTMNTEAFF	TGTGCCAGCAGTGACCCGACGGGTACAATGAACACTGAAGCTTTCTTT
TRBV27	TRBD2	TRBJ2-3	NA	CASSLPSGGRTDTQYF	TGTGCCAGCAGTTTACCTAGCGGGGGGCGCACAGATACGCAGTATTTT
TRBV6-2/TRBV6-3	TRBD2	TRBJ2-7	NA	CASRTSSGGPEYNEQYF	TGTGCCAGCAGGACCAGCAGCGGGGGGCCTGAATACAATGAGCAGTACTTC
TRBV5-1	NA	TRBJ2-3	many	CASRGTSTDTQYF	TGCGCCAGCAGGGGGACCTCCACAGATACGCAGTATTTT
TRBV7-9	NA	TRBJ1-5	few	CASSAASSDQPQHF	TGTGCCAGCAGCGCAGCGTCGTCAGATCAGCCCCAGCATTTT
TRBV6-2/TRBV6-3	NA	TRBJ2-3	once	CAGSYGEGVSTDTQYF	TGTGCCGGCAGTTATGGAGAAGGGGTTAGCACAGATACGCAGTATTTT
TRBV6-5	TRBD1	TRBJ1-4	NA	CASSAGGYPNEKLFF	TGTGCCAGCAGCGCAGGGGGCTATCCCAATGAAAAACTGTTTTTT
TRBV12-3/TRBV12-4	NA	TRBJ2-3	NA	CASSRPGRLRADAEYF	TGTGCCAGCAGTCGACCCGGACGTCTGAGAGCAGATGCGGAATATTTT
TRBV13	TRBD1	TRBJ1-1	once	CASSTGQVLSRTEAFF	TGTGCCAGCAGCACGGGACAGGTTTTAAGCAGGACTGAAGCTTTCTTT